Shown below are 26 T cell receptor beta chains from a single sample sequenced in a study of cytomegalovirus exposure and HLA in healthy donors. 60 Vbeta and 13 Jbeta primers were used in PCR. Clones were sequenced by immunoSEQ multiplex PCR, and TCRdb holds only the in-frame ones, with some missing. In the table there are some 180,000 clones, approximately 85% of which are singletons. Sequencing used PBMCs. These receptors were taken from a woman aged 45-59 years in good health and CMV-seronegative.

The chain links TRBV19 to TRBJ2-2; no clear D gene. V dropped 10 bases and J dropped 6 bases, with 12 bases sitting between them. CDR1 is LNHDA and CDR2 is SQIVND in the germline V gene (reference sequence). The CDR3 spans 12 residues. CDR3: CATSGWSGELFF. CDR3 DNA: TGTGCCACCTCAGGTTGGTCCGGGGAGCTGTTTTTT.

This clone showed up just once. V gene TRBV27 combines with J gene TRBJ2-1, with 9 bases that match TRBD1. In germline, CDR1 is MNHEY, CDR2 SMNVEV (reference sequence). The CDR3 loop spans 16 amino acids. J gave up 7 bases and V 5 bases, and 12 bases lay outside the gene matches. The CDR3 DNA sequence: TGTGCCAGCAGTCAATGGGGACAGGGTCGAGATAATGAGCAGTTCTTC. It translates to CASSQWGQGRDNEQFF.

This chain joins TRBV7-2 and TRBJ2-5; D perhaps matches TRBD2 (5 bases). Germline V gives CDR1 SGHTA, CDR2 FQGNSA. The germline V and J ends were trimmed by 5 bases and 5 bases, with 15 bases remaining between them. This CDR3 spans 14 amino acids. For the CDR3, the DNA is TGTGCCAGCAGCCGTTTCGCGGGCGGCGAGACCCAGTACTTC. It is translated as CASSRFAGGETQYF.

The chain couples TRBV28 to TRBJ2-7, with 7 nucleotides matching TRBD2. V trimming: 9 bases; J trimming: 2 bases; junction bases outside the gene matches: 7. CDR1 is MDHEN and CDR2 is SYDVKM in the germline V gene. The CDR3 is made up of 13 amino acids. CDR3 sequence reads: CASTGLVAYEQYF. In nucleotides, the CDR3 is TGTGCCAGTACCGGACTAGTTGCCTACGAGCAGTACTTC.

The chain carries TRBV18 and TRBJ2-2; D is unclear. Trimming stripped 2 bases from V and 5 bases from J, with 12 bases between. CDR3 length equals 15 residues. CDR1 and CDR2 (germline): KGHSH, LQKENI. DNA of the CDR3: TGTGCCAGCTCACCAAGAAGAGCTGAGACCGGGGAGCTGTTTTTT. Translation: CASSPRRAETGELFF. The whole variable domain, filled in from reference TRBV18 and TRBJ2-2, reads NAGVMQNPRHLVRRRGQEARLRCSPMKGHSHVYWYRQLPEEGLKFMVYLQKENIIDESGMPKERFSAEFPKEGPSILRIQQVVRGDSAAYFCASSPRRAETGELFFGEGSRLTVL.

The CDR3 sequence is CAWSSGDTEAFF. DNA for the CDR3: TGTGCCTGGAGCTCCGGAGACACTGAAGCTTTCTTT. This chain connects TRBV30 to TRBJ1-1; unclear D gene. The germline V gene encodes CDR1 GTSNPN and CDR2 SVGIG (reference sequence). The CDR3 totals 12 residues. The ends were cut back, 3 bases at V and 3 bases at J, with 8 bases in the middle.

The V gene is TRBV5-1, the J gene TRBJ2-3; D gene ambiguous. This CDR3 is built from 13 residues. Germline V lookup: CDR1 SGHRS, CDR2 YFSETQ. Trimming left V 4 bases short and J 5 bases short, with 11 bases between. The CDR3 bases are TGCGCCAGCAGCGTTCACACCTTAGATACGCAGTATTTT. This gives the protein CASSVHTLDTQYF.

This rearrangement joins TRBV28 to TRBJ1-2; 12 nucleotides agree with TRBD1. The V gene's germline CDR1 is MDHEN and CDR2 SYDVKM. The CDR3 extends over 17 amino acids. J gave up 7 bases and V 5 bases, and 14 bases lay outside the gene matches. The CDR3 loop reads CASSGPGQGALLFGYTF. Written as DNA, the CDR3 is TGTGCCAGCAGTGGGCCGGGACAGGGGGCCTTACTCTTTGGCTACACCTTC.

The CDR3 nucleotides are TGTGCCAGCAGTTACTCCACGACAGGGCCCACCGGGGAGCTGTTTTTT. Protein: CASSYSTTGPTGELFF. The chain joins TRBV6-5 to TRBJ2-2; TRBD1 matches at 7 bases. The J segment lost 4 bases and the V segment lost 0 bases, leaving 5 bases of the junction unmatched. This CDR3 is built from 16 residues. Looked up from germline, CDR1 is MNHEY and CDR2 is SVGAGI.

The CDR3 DNA follows: TGTGCCAGCAGGGGGACAGGGATAAGTGCTGGGGCCAACGTCCTGACTTTC. It codes for CASRGTGISAGANVLTF. The V and J genes are TRBV4-2 and TRBJ2-6, with 9 bases lining up with TRBD1. The CDR3 is made up of 17 amino acids. J lost 2 bases, V lost 6 bases, and 8 bases had no gene match. Germline V gene data show CDR1 as LGHNA and CDR2 as YNFKEQ.

The V gene is TRBV5-1, the J gene TRBJ1-1, with 7 nucleotides matching TRBD1. The ends lost 5 bases at V and 3 bases at J; junction bases unmatched: 19. This CDR3 contains 18 residues. Germline-derived CDR1 and CDR2 are SGHRS and YFSETQ. As DNA, the CDR3 is TGCGCCAGCAGTTTGCCCAGGGCCGCAGGGGGGATGGACACTGAAGCTTTCTTT. Residues: CASSLPRAAGGMDTEAFF.

The chain combines TRBV18 with TRBJ2-4; 7 nucleotides line up with TRBD1. The CDR3 is made up of 14 amino acids. The germline gives CDR1 KGHSH, CDR2 LQKENI. Trimming at V came to 3 bases and at J to 10 bases, leaving 9 bases not matched to a gene. Here the CDR3 reads CASSPPGQTNIQYF. The CDR3 bases are TGTGCCAGCTCACCTCCGGGACAGACGAATATTCAGTACTTC.

This chain links TRBV11-3 with TRBJ2-1; TRBD1 matches at 7 bases. CDR1 is SGHNT, CDR2 YENEEA, per germline. CDR3 length: 15 residues. V was pared by 1 base and J by 4 bases, with 4 bases of the junction left unmatched. The CDR3 reads CASSLGQGQYNEQFF. CDR3 bases: TGTGCCAGCAGCTTAGGACAGGGCCAATACAATGAGCAGTTCTTC.

The genes are TRBV18 and TRBJ2-1; 9 bases match TRBD2. This CDR3 comprises 18 residues. Per germline, CDR1 KGHSH and CDR2 LQKENI. V lost 2 bases to trimming and J lost 5 bases; unmatched junction nucleotides: 13. The CDR3 is CASSPIPWVAGDHNEQFF. The CDR3 DNA sequence: TGTGCCAGCTCACCAATCCCCTGGGTAGCGGGAGACCACAATGAGCAGTTCTTC.

Here the CDR3 DNA reads TGTGCCAGCAGCTTGGCAGGGGGAAGGCAGCCCCAGCATTTT. Translating it yields CASSLAGGRQPQHF. J is TRBJ1-5 and V is TRBV7-6; TRBD1 matches at 7 bases. The CDR3 consists of 14 residues. The V segment lost 3 bases and the J segment 7 bases; nucleotides outside the gene matches: 6. CDR1 and CDR2 from the germline V gene are SGHVS and FNYEAQ. Together with reference TRBV7-6 and TRBJ1-5, the CDR3 gives the full variable domain: GAGVSQSPRYKVTKRGQDVALRCDPISGHVSLYWYRQALGQGPEFLTYFNYEAQQDKSGLPNDRFSAERPEGSISTLTIQRTEQRDSAMYRCASSLAGGRQPQHFGDGTRLSIL.

A few counts support this clone. The chain recombines TRBV7-2 with TRBJ2-3, with 13 nucleotides matching TRBD2. The V segment lost 5 bases and the J segment 2 bases; nucleotides outside the gene matches: 4. The CDR3 sequence is 16 residues long. Germline values: CDR1 SGHTA, CDR2 FQGNSA. The CDR3 is CASSRTSGRVTDTQYF. The CDR3 DNA reads TGTGCCAGCAGCAGGACTAGCGGGAGAGTCACAGATACGCAGTATTTT.

The chain combines TRBV6-1 with TRBJ1-2; possible D gene TRBD1, 5 bases. The CDR3 contains 15 residues. The V gene lost 0 bases and the J gene lost 4 bases, with 12 bases spanning the gap. Germline-derived CDR1 and CDR2 are MNHNS and SASEGT. CDR3 DNA sequence: TGTGCCAGCAGTGAAGCCGGGGGAGGACCCTATGGCTACACCTTC. Protein product: CASSEAGGGPYGYTF.

The chain has TRBV6-6 and TRBJ2-1; D is possibly TRBD2 (6 bases). This CDR3 region has 16 residues. V was shortened by 5 bases and J by 0 bases, with 14 bases between the two germline ends. Germline CDR1 is MNHNY and CDR2 is SVGAGI (reference sequence). The CDR3 nucleotides read TGTGCCAGCAGTCCTCCTAGCGCCAGCTCCTACAATGAGCAGTTCTTC. This translates into CASSPPSASSYNEQFF.

The chain employs TRBV25-1 and TRBJ1-2; 10 nucleotides agree with TRBD1. CDR3 length: 15 residues. CDR1 MGHDK and CDR2 SYGVNS come from the germline V gene. Trimming took 6 bases from V and 8 from J; bases not matched to a gene: 12. The CDR3 loop reads CASRVPGQGYGGYTF. The CDR3 nucleotides are TGTGCCAGCAGAGTACCGGGACAGGGGTATGGAGGCTACACCTTC.

The rearrangement uses TRBV5-1 and TRBJ2-6; 7 bases map to TRBD2. The CDR3 spans 15 residues. CDR1 SGHRS and CDR2 YFSETQ come from the germline V gene. After removal of 4 bases from V and 0 bases from J, the junction contained 1 base not matched to a gene. The CDR3 is CASSAGDSGANVLTF. The CDR3 DNA reads TGCGCCAGCAGCGCGGGGGACTCTGGGGCCAACGTCCTGACTTTC.

CDR3 protein: CASSHGTPGGAFF. The CDR3 DNA reads as TGTGCCAGCAGTCACGGGACTCCCGGCGGAGCTTTCTTT. This chain joins TRBV27 and TRBJ1-1, with D tentatively TRBD1 (5 bases). The CDR3 has 13 amino acids. The V and J ends lost 5 bases and 10 bases respectively, with 17 bases between them. CDR1 is MNHEY, CDR2 SMNVEV, per germline (reference sequence).

V and J are TRBV2 and TRBJ2-2, with D possibly matching TRBD1 (5 bases). Deletions cut 4 bases from V and 5 bases from J, with 11 bases between. The V gene's germline CDR1 is SNHLY and CDR2 FYNNEI. The CDR3 is made up of 14 amino acids. CDR3 sequence reads: CASSGQGWTGELFF. Written as DNA, the CDR3 is TGTGCCAGCAGTGGGCAGGGTTGGACCGGGGAGCTGTTTTTT.

The chain has TRBV29-1 and TRBJ2-3; D is unresolved. The V end was cut by 6 bases, the J end by 1 base, with 8 bases between. Germline CDR1 SQVTM, CDR2 ANQGSEA. The CDR3 totals 12 residues. The DNA of the CDR3 is TGCAGCGTCGCGTTTCGCACAGATACGCAGTATTTT. It translates to CSVAFRTDTQYF.

This sequence joins TRBV5-6 and TRBJ2-5, with a tentative D call TRBD1 (5 bases). From germline, CDR1 is SGHDT and CDR2 YYEEEE. The CDR3 is 15 amino acids. With 1 base removed from V and 2 bases from J, the gap between germline ends came to 12 bases. The CDR3 reads CASSLTDIGQETQYF. The CDR3 coding sequence is TGTGCCAGCAGCTTGACGGACATCGGGCAAGAGACCCAGTACTTC.

This chain links TRBV7-3 with TRBJ2-1, with 7 bases aligning to TRBD2. Losses at the gene ends were 2 bases for V and 1 base for J; bases not matched to a gene: 5. CDR3 size: 16 residues. CDR1 SGHTA and CDR2 FQGTGA come from the germline V gene. The CDR3 is CASSLAGATSYNEQFF. Written as DNA, the CDR3 is TGTGCCAGCAGCTTAGCGGGAGCAACGTCCTACAATGAGCAGTTCTTC.

The V gene is TRBV6-5, the J gene TRBJ1-2; 7 bases match TRBD1. The V segment lost 2 bases and the J segment 0 bases; nucleotides outside the gene matches: 3. In germline, CDR1 is MNHEY, CDR2 SVGAGI. The CDR3 is 15 residues long. The CDR3 sequence: CASSYGDRPNYGYTF. The CDR3 DNA is TGTGCCAGCAGTTACGGGGACAGACCTAACTATGGCTACACCTTC.